This T cell receptor (beta chain) was sequenced in a study of CD8+ T cells in alopecia areata. RNA was isolated and reverse transcribed to cDNA, the sequencing template. Method: immunoSEQ multiplex PCR; TCRdb's copy keeps in-frame clones and lacks some. The sample includes 140,000 to 150,000 clones, roughly three fifths of them seen just once. The source of this sequence is a human donor with alopecia areata. The sample consisted of CD4+ T cells sorted from blood, taken at week 0.

CDR3 nucleotide sequence: TGTGCCAGCAGCTTAGTGGGGAATCAGCCCCAGCATTTT. It translates to CASSLVGNQPQHF. The gene calls are TRBV7-8 and TRBJ1-5, with unresolved D. The CDR3 runs to 13 residues. The germline gives CDR1 SGHVS, CDR2 FQNEAQ. V dropped 1 base and J dropped 4 bases, with 5 bases sitting between them.